A selection of T cell receptor beta chains follows, all from one sample in a study of T cells after yellow fever vaccination. MiXCR, run by TCRdb on the 5' RACE reads, gives a single entry per CDR3 protein. In the table there are roughly 340,000 distinct CDR3 sequences, 8.7% of which are singletons. Sequencing used PBMCs, obtained on the day of the first yellow fever vaccination. The receptors here all came from a young man who received the YFV17D yellow fever vaccine. Both conserved end residues are part of each CDR3. D genes are given only for firm matches. A row's size may be missing; if present it is once, few, many or a size class.

D | J | V | size | CDR3 | DNA
- | TRBJ2-7 | TRBV7-2 | few | CASSADASYEQYF | TGTGCCAGCAGCGCGGACGCCTCCTACGAGCAGTACTTC
- | TRBJ1-3 | TRBV9 | few | CASSVTGIGRNTIYF | TGTGCCAGCAGCGTAACGGGAATTGGCAGAAACACCATATATTTT
TRBD1 | TRBJ1-1 | TRBV12-3/TRBV12-4 | many | CASRQGWGTEAFF | TGTGCCAGCAGACAGGGGTGGGGCACTGAAGCTTTCTTT
- | TRBJ1-5 | TRBV11-2 | - | CASSPTQGSQPQHF | TGTGCCAGCAGCCCAACCCAGGGCAGCCAGCCCCAGCATTTT
- | TRBJ2-1 | TRBV4-3 | - | CASSQSPRFFSYNEQFF | TGCGCCAGCAGCCAAAGCCCACGATTTTTCTCCTACAATGAGCAGTTCTTC
- | TRBJ1-2 | TRBV11-2 | many | CASSSGGSWDNYGYTF | TGTGCCAGCAGCTCCGGCGGAAGCTGGGATAACTATGGCTACACCTTC
- | TRBJ2-5 | TRBV6-2/TRBV6-3 | many | CASSPGEETQYF | TGTGCCAGCAGCCCAGGGGAGGAGACCCAGTACTTC
- | TRBJ1-3 | TRBV7-9 | many | CASSFRDTIYF | TGTGCCAGCAGCTTCCGGGACACCATATATTTT
- | TRBJ2-1 | TRBV7-2 | many | CASSPSPTGRQQFF | TGTGCCAGCAGCCCCTCACCCACTGGCCGCCAACAGTTCTTC
- | TRBJ2-1 | TRBV7-3 | few | CASSLSGQQGNEQFF | TGTGCCAGCAGCTTAAGTGGCCAACAGGGCAATGAGCAGTTCTTC
- | TRBJ2-7 | TRBV4-1 | - | CASSQVFRSSYEQYF | TGCGCCAGCAGCCAAGTGTTCAGGTCTTCCTACGAGCAGTACTTC
- | TRBJ1-2 | TRBV15 | many | CATSRERGRDTHGYTF | TGTGCCACCAGCAGAGAGCGGGGGCGGGATACCCATGGCTACACCTTC
TRBD1 | TRBJ1-2 | TRBV7-2 | many | CASSFPGQGANYGYTF | TGTGCCAGCAGCTTCCCCGGACAGGGGGCTAACTATGGCTACACCTTC
- | TRBJ1-2 | TRBV28 | many | CASTTPANYGYTF | TGTGCCAGCACCACACCTGCCAACTATGGCTACACCTTC
- | TRBJ1-3 | TRBV15 | - | CATSRVLPGGNTIYF | TGTGCCACCAGCAGAGTCCTCCCTGGGGGAAACACCATATATTTT
- | TRBJ2-5 | TRBV14 | few | CASSLIGFTQETQYF | TGTGCCAGCAGCCTTATAGGATTTACCCAAGAGACCCAGTACTTC
- | TRBJ1-2 | TRBV15 | - | CATSRGGTGGYTF | TGTGCCACCAGCAGAGGGGGGACGGGGGGCTACACCTTC
- | TRBJ1-2 | TRBV6-1 | few | CASSGAYYGYTF | TGTGCCAGCAGTGGAGCGTACTATGGCTACACCTTC
- | TRBJ1-1 | TRBV5-1 | few | CASSLELRVVNTEAFF | TGCGCCAGCAGCTTGGAGTTGAGGGTTGTGAACACTGAAGCTTTCTTT
- | TRBJ1-5 | TRBV7-8 | - | CASSPNRVGQPQHF | TGTGCCAGCAGCCCAAACAGGGTCGGGCAGCCCCAGCATTTT
- | TRBJ2-7 | TRBV7-9 | few | CASSRSVAPYEQYF | TGTGCCAGCAGCCGTAGCGTAGCGCCGTACGAGCAGTACTTC
TRBD1 | TRBJ1-1 | TRBV6-2/TRBV6-3 | few | CASSYEPDRELRLNTEAFF | TGTGCCAGCAGTTACGAACCGGACAGGGAGTTACGATTGAACACTGAAGCTTTCTTT
- | TRBJ1-5 | TRBV2 | - | CASRTRSAGQPQHF | TGTGCCAGTAGAACCCGTTCCGCTGGGCAGCCCCAGCATTTT
- | TRBJ2-1 | TRBV15 | - | CATSTKTVGNEQFF | TGTGCCACCAGCACTAAGACAGTGGGCAATGAGCAGTTCTTC
- | TRBJ2-7 | TRBV29-1 | few | CSVEQPGRTYEQYF | TGCAGCGTTGAGCAGCCGGGACGCACCTACGAGCAGTACTTC
- | TRBJ1-2 | TRBV29-1 | - | CSAVGGSYGDYTF | TGCAGCGCCGTCGGGGGGTCCTACGGGGATTACACCTTC
TRBD2 | TRBJ2-6 | TRBV6-5 | - | CASSLLSGGSSNWANVLTF | TGTGCCAGCAGTCTACTTAGCGGGGGATCGTCGAACTGGGCCAACGTCCTGACTTTC
- | TRBJ1-6 | TRBV7-2 | - | CASSLKSDSWDNSPLHF | TGTGCCAGCAGCTTAAAGTCGGACTCCTGGGACAATTCACCCCTCCACTTT
- | TRBJ2-6 | TRBV7-2 | - | CASSPSPRVSGANVLTF | TGTGCCAGCAGCCCCTCCCCCCGGGTCTCTGGGGCCAACGTCCTGACTTTC
- | TRBJ2-3 | TRBV9 | - | CASSAGDGLTTDTQYF | TGTGCCAGCAGCGCCGGGGACGGCCTTACCACAGATACGCAGTATTTT
TRBD2 | TRBJ2-1 | TRBV5-1 | many | CASRQTSGGLNEQFF | TGCGCCAGCAGGCAGACTAGCGGGGGACTAAATGAGCAGTTCTTC
- | TRBJ1-5 | TRBV19 | many | CASSIIWEAGNQPQHF | TGTGCCAGTAGTATCATATGGGAAGCGGGCAATCAGCCCCAGCATTTT
- | TRBJ2-1 | TRBV27 | - | CASSLAGDIYNEQFF | TGTGCCAGCAGTTTAGCGGGGGACATCTACAATGAGCAGTTCTTC
- | TRBJ1-1 | TRBV12-3/TRBV12-4 | few | CASSLRQYTEAFF | TGTGCCAGCAGTCTCCGACAGTACACTGAAGCTTTCTTT
- | TRBJ2-5 | TRBV28 | - | CASSPTAYQETQYF | TGTGCCAGCAGTCCTACAGCGTACCAAGAGACCCAGTACTTC
- | TRBJ2-7 | TRBV9 | - | CASSGDGVNEQYF | TGTGCCAGCTCGGGGGATGGGGTCAACGAGCAGTACTTC
- | TRBJ2-7 | TRBV7-8 | few | CASSWDLTSEQYF | TGTGCCAGCAGCTGGGACCTTACTTCCGAGCAGTACTTC
- | TRBJ1-2 | TRBV4-1 | few | CASSQTRTENYGYTF | TGCGCCAGCAGCCAAACCAGGACAGAAAACTATGGCTACACCTTC
TRBD2 | TRBJ2-1 | TRBV7-9 | few | CASSFSSRGGSYNEQFF | TGTGCCAGCAGCTTTAGTTCGCGGGGGGGCTCCTACAATGAGCAGTTCTTC
- | TRBJ1-5 | TRBV3-1 | - | CASSQGVTVNQPQHF | TGTGCCAGCAGCCAAGGTGTGACGGTGAATCAGCCCCAGCATTTT
- | TRBJ1-3 | TRBV5-1 | - | CASSPGWNERNTIYF | TGCGCCAGCAGCCCAGGGTGGAATGAAAGAAACACCATATATTTT
- | TRBJ1-5 | TRBV20-1 | many | CSALAGVNQPQHF | TGCAGTGCTTTGGCCGGGGTCAATCAGCCCCAGCATTTT
- | TRBJ2-5 | TRBV5-6 | - | CASSYGLSQETQYF | TGTGCCAGCAGCTATGGGCTCTCACAAGAGACCCAGTACTTC
TRBD1 | TRBJ1-1 | TRBV24-1 | - | CATSDLLTGRCTEAFF | TGTGCCACCAGTGATCTTTTGACAGGGCGATGCACTGAAGCTTTCTTT
- | TRBJ1-2 | TRBV7-9 | few | CASSSTTYPTANYGYTF | TGTGCCAGCAGCTCCACAACCTACCCGACAGCCAACTATGGCTACACCTTC